Each of the 7 T cell receptor beta chains below was sequenced from the same sample in a study of T cells in Graves' hyperthyroidism and ophthalmopathy (dated by TCRdb to about 2019). Library preparation employed multiplex PCR. The listed sequencing device is Illumina HiSeq 2000. The TCR beta CDR3 regions were amplified from RNA transcripts. The TCR CDR3 was subjected to a first round of RT-PCR using the HTBI primer set and the Qiagen OneStep RT-PCR kit. TCRdb took the public reads, trimmed them with fastp at Q25, ran MiXCR for clone calling and kept in-frame beta chains. Identical CDR3 protein sequences are pooled into one entry, listed with their most common genes and DNA. This sample gives nearly 600,000 distinct CDR3 sequences in total; approximately 14% of them show up just once. The ten largest clones represent around 5.4% of the sample. Sequencing was done on a sample of blood. The receptors shown here come from a woman aged 30 to 39 with Graves' hyperthyroidism that later progressed to Graves' ophthalmopathy.

The chain joins TRBV6-5 to TRBJ1-5; D uncertain. There are 15 residues in the CDR3. V was shortened by 0 bases and J by 11 bases, with 17 bases between the two germline ends. The germline gives CDR1 MNHEY, CDR2 SVGAGI. The CDR3 protein is CASSYSGPGVSTQHF. CDR3 nucleotides: TGTGCCAGCAGTTACTCAGGGCCTGGGGTCAGCACCCAGCATTTT.

This clonotype was found many times. J is TRBJ2-3 and V is TRBV20-1, with TRBD2 matching over 13 bases. Germline CDR1 reads DFQATT; CDR2 reads SNEGSKA (reference sequence). With 3 bases clipped from V and 4 bases from J, the junction kept 7 bases outside the gene matches. This CDR3 region has 16 residues. Here the CDR3 reads CSASIWTSGSSDTQYF. CDR3 DNA: TGCAGTGCTAGTATATGGACTAGCGGGAGTTCAGATACGCAGTATTTT.

This clonotype came up many times. The chain uses TRBV10-3 and TRBJ1-1; no firm D call. The CDR3 runs to 14 residues. Germline V gives CDR1 ENHRY, CDR2 SYGVKD. Trimming shortened V by 0 bases and J by 2 bases, and 7 bases separated the two germline ends. The CDR3 loop reads CAISESSGNTEAFF. The CDR3 region has the DNA TGTGCCATCAGTGAGTCGAGCGGCAACACTGAAGCTTTCTTT.

This clonotype was detected many times. The chain joins TRBV24-1 to TRBJ1-2; D unclear. The CDR3 extends over 13 amino acids. V was trimmed by 0 bases and J by 6 bases, leaving 7 bases between them. Germline assignment: CDR1 KGHDR and CDR2 SFDVKD. CDR3 amino acids: CATSDLKEDGYTF. The DNA of the CDR3 is TGTGCCACCAGTGATTTGAAAGAGGATGGCTACACCTTC.

This clonotype turned up a few times. The gene calls are TRBV4-1 and TRBJ2-5, with 13 bases lining up with TRBD2. The trim removed 4 bases at V and 4 bases at J, leaving 6 bases unmatched. Germline lookup yields CDR1 MGHRA and CDR2 YSYEKL. The CDR3 is 16 amino acids. The CDR3 region is CASSRGLAGVGETQYF. The CDR3 nucleotides read TGCGCCAGCAGCCGAGGACTAGCGGGAGTGGGAGAGACCCAGTACTTC.

This clonotype occurred a few times. This chain uses TRBV5-1 with TRBJ2-2; weak D call: TRBD1 (5 bases). Trimming stripped 0 bases from V and 1 base from J, with 7 bases between. CDR1 and CDR2 from the germline V gene are SGHRS and YFSETQ. CDR3 length: 15 amino acids. The CDR3 DNA reads TGCGCCAGCAGCTTGGGGGGCGAGAACACCGGGGAGCTGTTTTTT. It specifies CASSLGGENTGELFF.

V gene TRBV7-9 combines with J gene TRBJ2-5, with TRBD1 matching 8 bases. CDR3 length equals 17 residues. Trimming at V came to 1 base and at J to 1 base, leaving 8 bases not matched to a gene. Germline V lookup: CDR1 SEHNR, CDR2 FQNEAQ (reference sequence). The CDR3 here is CASSLGATGVSQETQYF. In DNA, the CDR3 is TGTGCCAGCAGCTTAGGAGCGACAGGGGTATCCCAAGAGACCCAGTACTTC.